The rows below give T cell receptor beta chains drawn from one sample of a study of vaccination and CD4 T cells after COVID-19. For these receptors, no antigen is known. MiXCR, run by TCRdb on the PCR reads, gives a single entry per CDR3 protein. The data contain roughly 9,200 distinct CDR3 sequences, around 28% of them singletons. Sequencing input: CD4+ T cells from blood, cultured in vitro. These receptors all come from a human donor in good health. Both conserved end residues are part of each CDR3. A D gene is named only where the DNA matches it firmly. Size is omitted from some rows. Given values are once, few, many or a class for expanded clones.

TRBD2	TRBV6-1	TRBJ2-3	few	TGTGCCAGCAGTGTCGGACTAGCAGACACAGATACGCAGTATTTT	CASSVGLADTDTQYF
NA	TRBV7-2	TRBJ2-1	NA	TGTGCCAGCAGCCCCTCCGGGACCCGATCCTACAATGAGCAGTTCTTC	CASSPSGTRSYNEQFF
TRBD2	TRBV2	TRBJ2-1	once	TGTGCCAGCAGTAGCGGAGGGAGCGGGAGTCACAATGAGCAGTTCTTC	CASSSGGSGSHNEQFF
NA	TRBV7-9	TRBJ1-2	few	TGTGCCAGCAGCTTAGTAGTTACAGGGAGCGACTATGGCTACACCTTC	CASSLVVTGSDYGYTF
NA	TRBV9	TRBJ1-1	NA	TGTGCCAGCAGCGTTTCAGGGCCGGACACTGAAGCTTTCTTT	CASSVSGPDTEAFF
TRBD2	TRBV6-5	TRBJ2-3	few	TGTGCCAGCAGTTACAGCGGGAGGGCGATCACAGATACGCAGTATTTT	CASSYSGRAITDTQYF
NA	TRBV7-7	TRBJ2-1	NA	TGTGCTAGCAGCAGGGGCGATGCGGGGGTGAATGAGCAGTTCTTC	CASSRGDAGVNEQFF
NA	TRBV25-1	TRBJ2-7	few	TGTGCCAGCAGTGAATTACTGACTACTTACGAGCAGTACTTC	CASSELLTTYEQYF
NA	TRBV7-8	TRBJ1-1	few	TGTGCCAGCAGCTTAGGAGAGGGGTTCCAAGCTTTCTTT	CASSLGEGFQAFF
NA	TRBV29-1	TRBJ2-2	NA	TGCAGCGCTGAGAGACAGATGGGCGGGGAGCTGTTTTTT	CSAERQMGGELFF
NA	TRBV20-1	TRBJ2-7	NA	TGCAGTGCTCTTCCAACAGGAGGCCCGTACTTC	CSALPTGGPYF
NA	TRBV7-9	TRBJ2-7	NA	TGTGCCAGCAGCTTAGTGGCCGCCCGTGGCGAGCAGTACTTC	CASSLVAARGEQYF
NA	TRBV20-1	TRBJ2-7	NA	TGCAGTGCATACAGGGAGCTCGAGCAGTACTTC	CSAYRELEQYF
NA	TRBV11-2	TRBJ2-7	few	TGTGCCAGCAGCTCCCTCCGGGGCAGAAACTACGAGCAGTACTTC	CASSSLRGRNYEQYF
NA	TRBV20-1	TRBJ1-1	NA	TGCAGTGCTGGGGCAGGAGGTACTGAAGCTTTCTTT	CSAGAGGTEAFF
TRBD1	TRBV10-3	TRBJ1-4	NA	TGTGCCATCAGGGGTACAGGGGGCGGTGAAAAACTGTTTTTT	CAIRGTGGGEKLFF
NA	TRBV5-4	TRBJ2-1	NA	TGTGCCAGCAGCTTGTTGGCAGGCAGAAATGAGCAGTTCTTC	CASSLLAGRNEQFF
NA	TRBV19	TRBJ1-1	NA	TGTGCCAGTCACCCGACAAGGAACACTGAAGCTTTCTTT	CASHPTRNTEAFF
TRBD2	TRBV19	TRBJ2-1	NA	TGTGCCAGTAGTATGACTAGCGGGAGTTACAATGAGCAGTTCTTC	CASSMTSGSYNEQFF
NA	TRBV6-1	TRBJ2-1	few	TGTGCCACCGCACAGGGTTACGGCAATGAGCAGTTCTTC	CATAQGYGNEQFF
NA	TRBV20-1	TRBJ1-1	NA	TGCAGTGCTAGAGAGGCAGGGCTGAACACTGAAGCTTTCTTT	CSAREAGLNTEAFF
TRBD1	TRBV19	TRBJ2-7	NA	TGTGCCAGTAGTATAGTTTGGGACAGGGCCTTCTACGAGCTGTACTTC	CASSIVWDRAFYELYF
NA	TRBV7-3	TRBJ2-2	few	TGTGCCAGCAGCGGTGCCGCAGGGGCCGGGGAGCTGTTTTTT	CASSGAAGAGELFF
NA	TRBV27	TRBJ1-5	NA	TGTGCCAGCAGTTTGGTAGGAATATATCAGCCCCAGCATTTT	CASSLVGIYQPQHF
NA	TRBV15	TRBJ2-4	NA	TGTGCCACCAGCACAGCAGGAGCCAAAAACATTCAGTACTTC	CATSTAGAKNIQYF
NA	TRBV11-3	TRBJ1-1	few	TGTGCCAGCAGTCAAGCCGCCAGGTACACTGAAGCTTTCTTT	CASSQAARYTEAFF
NA	TRBV28	TRBJ1-4	once	TGTGCCAGCAGTCTGGGGGGCTTGGCTAATGAAAAACTGTTTTTT	CASSLGGLANEKLFF
TRBD1	TRBV19	TRBJ2-7	NA	TGTGCCAGTAGTATTGAAGGGACAGGGACATACGAGCAGTACTTC	CASSIEGTGTYEQYF
TRBD1	TRBV30	TRBJ1-2	few	TGTGCCTGGAGCGATACAGGGGAGGGTGGCTACACCTTC	CAWSDTGEGGYTF
TRBD1	TRBV6-4	TRBJ1-6	medium-sized	TGTGCCAGCAGTGACGGGACAGATAATTCACCCCTCCACTTT	CASSDGTDNSPLHF
TRBD1	TRBV10-3	TRBJ1-2	few	TGTGCCATCAGTGAGCGACAGGGATCCTATGGCTACACCTTC	CAISERQGSYGYTF
TRBD1	TRBV7-3	TRBJ2-7	few	TGTGCCAGCAGCCAGGCAGGGGGTCCCTACGAGCAGTACTTC	CASSQAGGPYEQYF
TRBD2	TRBV7-3	TRBJ2-3	few	TGTGCCAGCAGCTTATATGGGACTAGCGGAGTCACAGATACGCAGTATTTT	CASSLYGTSGVTDTQYF
NA	TRBV7-2	TRBJ2-1	NA	TGTGCCAGCAGCTTCCCTTCCGGACTCTACAATGAGCAGTTCTTC	CASSFPSGLYNEQFF
TRBD2	TRBV4-2	TRBJ2-7	NA	TGTGCCAGCAGCCAAGACGGACTAGCGGGAGGGTCTGGGAGGGTCGAGCAGTACTTC	CASSQDGLAGGSGRVEQYF
TRBD1	TRBV6-1	TRBJ1-2	medium-sized	TGTGCCAGCCGCGGACAGGCTTATGGCTACACCTTC	CASRGQAYGYTF
NA	TRBV11-2	TRBJ2-2	NA	TGTGCCAGCAGCACACAACACCGCCCGGGGGTGACAGCGAACACCGGGGAGCTGTTTTTT	CASSTQHRPGVTANTGELFF
TRBD2	TRBV6-1	TRBJ2-1	few	TGTGCCAGCAGCGCCCGAAGCGGGAGTGGGCACAATGAGCAGTTCTTC	CASSARSGSGHNEQFF
NA	TRBV28	TRBJ2-7	few	TGTGCCAGCCAGGGGGGGTACAACTACGAGCAGTACTTC	CASQGGYNYEQYF
TRBD1	TRBV7-2	TRBJ1-2	medium-sized	TGTGCCAGCAGCACCGGACAGGGCTATGGCTACACCTTC	CASSTGQGYGYTF
NA	TRBV19	TRBJ1-5	few	TGTGCCAGTACCCTCTCCTCGCGAGGGAATCAGCCCCAGCATTTT	CASTLSSRGNQPQHF
NA	TRBV29-1	TRBJ2-7	NA	TGCAGCGTTCTGACCACTAGTTACGAGCAGTACTTC	CSVLTTSYEQYF
NA	TRBV7-2	TRBJ1-1	NA	TGTGCCAGCAGCTTAGGCTACAGGGTCACTGAAGCTTTCTTT	CASSLGYRVTEAFF
NA	TRBV19	TRBJ2-7	NA	TGTGCCAGTAGTATAAGTCAGGGACCATACGAGCAGTACTTC	CASSISQGPYEQYF
TRBD1	TRBV6-1	TRBJ1-2	few	TGTGCCAGCATTCCGACAGGGACCTATGGCTACACCTTC	CASIPTGTYGYTF
TRBD2	TRBV20-1	TRBJ2-1	few	TGCAGTGCTAGTCCCGGGACTAGCGGGAGGGGCCGGGAGCAGTTCTTC	CSASPGTSGRGREQFF
NA	TRBV7-9	TRBJ2-5	NA	TGTGCCAGCAGCATCGGACAGGCGGGGAAAGAGACCCAGTACTTC	CASSIGQAGKETQYF
NA	TRBV18	TRBJ1-6	NA	TGTGCCAGCTCACCACTCAACCCGGATAATTCACCCCTCCACTTT	CASSPLNPDNSPLHF
NA	TRBV28	TRBJ1-2	once	TGTGCCAGCAGTTTAGATCGCAGGGATTATGGCTACACCTTC	CASSLDRRDYGYTF
TRBD2	TRBV29-1	TRBJ2-5	NA	TGCAGCGTTGTTCTAGCGGGAGGGCAAGAGACCCAGTACTTC	CSVVLAGGQETQYF
NA	TRBV18	TRBJ2-7	NA	TGTGCCAGCTCACCTTCCTACTACGAGCAGTACTTC	CASSPSYYEQYF
NA	TRBV6-1	TRBJ2-7	few	TGTGCCAGCAGTGAACGTCAGGGCAGCGCGTACTTC	CASSERQGSAYF
NA	TRBV4-2	TRBJ1-1	NA	TGTGCCAGCAGCCAAGACAGCTCATGGAGCAACACTGAAGCTTTCTTT	CASSQDSSWSNTEAFF
NA	TRBV25-1	TRBJ2-7	few	TGTGCCAGCAGTGATAGAGGGGGGTCCCAGCAGTACTTC	CASSDRGGSQQYF